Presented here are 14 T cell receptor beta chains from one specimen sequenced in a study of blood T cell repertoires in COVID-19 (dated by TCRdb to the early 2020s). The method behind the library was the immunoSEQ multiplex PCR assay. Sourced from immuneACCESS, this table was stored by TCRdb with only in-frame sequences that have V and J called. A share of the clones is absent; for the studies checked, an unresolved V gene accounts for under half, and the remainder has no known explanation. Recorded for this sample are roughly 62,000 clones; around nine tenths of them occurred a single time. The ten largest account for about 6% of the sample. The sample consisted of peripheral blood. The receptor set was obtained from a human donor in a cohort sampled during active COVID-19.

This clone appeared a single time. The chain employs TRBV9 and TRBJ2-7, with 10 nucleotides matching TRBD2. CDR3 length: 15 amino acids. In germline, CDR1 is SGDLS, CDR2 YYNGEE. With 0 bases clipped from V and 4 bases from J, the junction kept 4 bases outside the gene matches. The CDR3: CASSVAASGGYEQYF. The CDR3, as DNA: TGTGCCAGCAGCGTAGCCGCTAGCGGGGGTTACGAGCAGTACTTC.

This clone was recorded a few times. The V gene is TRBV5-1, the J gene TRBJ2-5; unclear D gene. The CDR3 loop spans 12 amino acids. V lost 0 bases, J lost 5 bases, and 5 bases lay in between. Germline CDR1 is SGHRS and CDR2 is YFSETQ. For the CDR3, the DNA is TGCGCCAGCAGCTTGGCCCAGGAGACCCAGTACTTC. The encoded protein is CASSLAQETQYF. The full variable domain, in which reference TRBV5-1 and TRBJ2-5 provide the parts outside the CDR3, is KAGVTQTPRYLIKTRGQQVTLSCSPISGHRSVSWYQQTPGQGLQFLFEYFSETQRNKGNFPGRFSGRQFSNSRSEMNVSTLELGDSALYLCASSLAQETQYFGPGTRLLVL.

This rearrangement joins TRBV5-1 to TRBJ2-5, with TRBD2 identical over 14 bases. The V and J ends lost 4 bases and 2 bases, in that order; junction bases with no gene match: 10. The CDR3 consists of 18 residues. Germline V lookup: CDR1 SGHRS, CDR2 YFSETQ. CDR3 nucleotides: TGCGCCAGCAGCAACCCGGGACTAGCGGGAGCGATTCAAGAGACCCAGTACTTC. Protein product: CASSNPGLAGAIQETQYF.

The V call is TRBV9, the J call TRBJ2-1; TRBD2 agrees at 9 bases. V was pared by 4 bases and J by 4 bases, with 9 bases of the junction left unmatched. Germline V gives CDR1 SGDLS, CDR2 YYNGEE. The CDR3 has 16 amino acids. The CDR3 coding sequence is TGTGCCAGCAGCTCGAGCGGGAGCGGGAGGTACAATGAGCAGTTCTTC. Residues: CASSSSGSGRYNEQFF.

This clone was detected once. CDR3 protein: CASSAGTVNQPQHF. CDR3 in DNA: TGTGCCAGCAGCGCCGGGACAGTAAATCAGCCCCAGCATTTT. The rearrangement links TRBV5-6 to TRBJ1-5, with 7 nucleotides matching TRBD1. V lost 4 bases to trimming and J lost 4 bases; unmatched junction nucleotides: 5. CDR3 length: 14 residues. Germline CDR1 SGHDT, CDR2 YYEEEE.

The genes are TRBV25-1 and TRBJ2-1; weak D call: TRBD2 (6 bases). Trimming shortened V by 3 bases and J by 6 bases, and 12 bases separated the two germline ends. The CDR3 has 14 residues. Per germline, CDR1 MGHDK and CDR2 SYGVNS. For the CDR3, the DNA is TGTGCCAGCAGTGAGGAGGGTCCTATCAATGAGCAGTTCTTC. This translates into CASSEEGPINEQFF.

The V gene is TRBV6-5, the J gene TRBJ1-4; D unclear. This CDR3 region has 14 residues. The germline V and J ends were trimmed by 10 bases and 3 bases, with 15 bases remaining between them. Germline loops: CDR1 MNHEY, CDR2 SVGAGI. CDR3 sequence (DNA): TGTGCCACCAAGCGTGGCAGAGCTAATGAAAAACTGTTTTTT. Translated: CATKRGRANEKLFF.

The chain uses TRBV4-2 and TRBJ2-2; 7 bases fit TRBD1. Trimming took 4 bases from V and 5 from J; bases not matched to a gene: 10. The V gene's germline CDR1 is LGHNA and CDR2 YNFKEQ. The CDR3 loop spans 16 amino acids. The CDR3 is CASSPQQGSRTGELFF. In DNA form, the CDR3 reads TGTGCCAGCAGCCCCCAACAGGGGAGTCGGACCGGGGAGCTGTTTTTT.

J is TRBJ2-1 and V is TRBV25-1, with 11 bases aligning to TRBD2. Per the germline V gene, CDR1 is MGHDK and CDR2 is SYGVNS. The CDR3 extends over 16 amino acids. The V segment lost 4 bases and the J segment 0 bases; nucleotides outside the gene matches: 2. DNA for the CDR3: TGTGCCAGCAGTGTTACTAGCGGGGGCTCCTACAATGAGCAGTTCTTC. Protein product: CASSVTSGGSYNEQFF.

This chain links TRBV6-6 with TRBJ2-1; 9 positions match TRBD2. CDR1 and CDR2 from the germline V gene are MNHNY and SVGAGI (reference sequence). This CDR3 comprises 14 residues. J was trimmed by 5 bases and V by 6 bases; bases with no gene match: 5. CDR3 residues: CASRRLAVNNEQFF. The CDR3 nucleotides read TGTGCCAGCAGACGACTAGCGGTAAACAATGAGCAGTTCTTC.

The CDR3 nucleotides are TGCGCCAGCAGCTTCCCCGGGACTAGCCCTTGGGTAGATACGCAGTATTTT. Protein product: CASSFPGTSPWVDTQYF. This sequence joins TRBV5-1 and TRBJ2-3; 9 bases agree with TRBD2. Germline assignment: CDR1 SGHRS and CDR2 YFSETQ. The V segment lost 2 bases and the J segment 5 bases; nucleotides outside the gene matches: 12. The CDR3 consists of 17 residues.

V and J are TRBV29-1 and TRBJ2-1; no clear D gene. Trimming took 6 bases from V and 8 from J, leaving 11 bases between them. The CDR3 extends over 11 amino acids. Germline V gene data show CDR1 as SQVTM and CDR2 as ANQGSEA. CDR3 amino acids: CSVTQFYEQFF. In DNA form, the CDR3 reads TGCAGCGTCACCCAGTTTTATGAGCAGTTCTTC.

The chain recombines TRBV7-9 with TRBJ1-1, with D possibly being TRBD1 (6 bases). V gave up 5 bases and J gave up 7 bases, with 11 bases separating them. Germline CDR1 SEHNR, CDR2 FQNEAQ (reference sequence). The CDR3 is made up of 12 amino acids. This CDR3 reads CASSPGQLEAFF. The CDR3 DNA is TGTGCCAGCAGCCCTGGACAGCTTGAAGCTTTCTTT.

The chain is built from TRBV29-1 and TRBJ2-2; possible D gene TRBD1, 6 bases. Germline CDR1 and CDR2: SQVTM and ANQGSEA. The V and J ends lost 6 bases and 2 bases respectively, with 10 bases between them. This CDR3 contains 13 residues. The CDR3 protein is CSVDRQNTGELFF. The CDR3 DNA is TGCAGCGTAGACAGGCAAAACACCGGGGAGCTGTTTTTT.